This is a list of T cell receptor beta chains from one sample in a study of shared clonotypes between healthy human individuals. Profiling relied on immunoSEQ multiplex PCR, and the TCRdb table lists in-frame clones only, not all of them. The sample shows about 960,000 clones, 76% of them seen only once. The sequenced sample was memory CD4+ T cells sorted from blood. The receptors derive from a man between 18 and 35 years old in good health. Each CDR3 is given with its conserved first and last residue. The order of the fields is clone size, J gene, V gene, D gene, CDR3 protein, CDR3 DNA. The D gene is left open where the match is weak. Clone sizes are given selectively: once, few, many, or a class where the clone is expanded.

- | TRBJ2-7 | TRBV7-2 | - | CASSLYYDGSYEQYF | TGTGCCAGCAGCTTATACTACGACGGATCCTACGAGCAGTACTTC
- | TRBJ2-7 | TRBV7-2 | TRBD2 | CASSLSGTSGPRSSYEQYF | TGTGCCAGCAGCTTGTCCGGGACTAGCGGGCCCCGAAGCTCCTACGAGCAGTACTTC
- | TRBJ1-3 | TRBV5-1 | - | CASSLNLSGNTIYF | TGCGCCAGCAGCTTGAATTTGTCTGGAAACACCATATATTTT
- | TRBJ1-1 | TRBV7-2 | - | CASSSRSSGAREAFF | TGTGCCAGCAGCTCCCGGAGCTCTGGGGCTAGAGAAGCTTTCTTT
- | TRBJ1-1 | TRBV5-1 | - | CASSLGAQEEAFF | TGCGCCAGCAGCTTGGGGGCCCAAGAGGAAGCTTTCTTT
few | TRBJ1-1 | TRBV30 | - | CAWSDFGKLEAFF | TGTGCCTGGAGTGATTTCGGAAAGCTTGAAGCTTTCTTT
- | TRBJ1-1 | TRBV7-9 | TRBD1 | CASSLDPGQGTYHF | TGTGCCAGCAGCTTAGATCCGGGACAGGGGACCTACCACTTT
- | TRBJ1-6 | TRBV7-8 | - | CASSLSTKYNSPLHF | TGTGCCAGCAGCTTGTCGACTAAGTATAATTCACCCCTCCACTTT
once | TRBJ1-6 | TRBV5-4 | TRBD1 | CASSSGQSNSPLHF | TGTGCCAGCAGCTCGGGACAGAGTAATTCACCCCTCCACTTT
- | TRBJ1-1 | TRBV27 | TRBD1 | CASRDRGGNTEAFF | TGTGCCAGCAGAGACAGGGGTGGGAACACTGAAGCTTTCTTT
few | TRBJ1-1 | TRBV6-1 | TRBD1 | CASSELGQSLQAFF | TGTGCCAGCAGTGAACTGGGACAGTCTCTTCAAGCTTTCTTT
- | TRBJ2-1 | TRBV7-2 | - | CASSWTRGNEQFF | TGTGCCAGCAGCTGGACTAGGGGGAATGAGCAGTTCTTC
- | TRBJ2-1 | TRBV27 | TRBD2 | CASSFLSGGPHDEQFF | TGTGCCAGCAGTTTCCTTAGCGGGGGGCCCCACGATGAGCAGTTCTTC
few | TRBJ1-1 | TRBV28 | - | CASSLPQNTEAFF | TGTGCCAGCAGTCTACCTCAGAACACTGAAGCTTTCTTT
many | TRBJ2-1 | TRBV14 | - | CASSQYRTNEQFF | TGTGCCAGCAGCCAATACAGGACCAATGAGCAGTTCTTC
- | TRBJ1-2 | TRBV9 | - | CASSLGGYYGYTF | TGTGCCAGCAGCCTCGGTGGGTACTATGGCTACACCTTC
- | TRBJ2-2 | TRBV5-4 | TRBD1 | CASSSGTGGRGELFF | TGTGCCAGCAGCTCCGGGACAGGGGGTCGCGGGGAGCTGTTTTTT
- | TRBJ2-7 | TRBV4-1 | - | CASSQGSVGTYEQYF | TGCGCCAGCAGCCAAGGCTCAGTCGGGACCTACGAGCAGTACTTC
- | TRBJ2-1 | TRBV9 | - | CASSVSGYEQFF | TGTGCCAGCAGCGTTAGTGGGTATGAGCAGTTCTTC
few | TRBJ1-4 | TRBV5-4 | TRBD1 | CASNSQGDEKLFF | TGTGCCAGCAATTCCCAGGGGGATGAAAAACTGTTTTTT
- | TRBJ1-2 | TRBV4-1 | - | CASSQPDGKNYGYTF | TGCGCCAGCAGCCAACCCGACGGGAAAAACTATGGCTACACCTTC
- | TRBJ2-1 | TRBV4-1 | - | CASSQVLYVASEQFF | TGCGCCAGCAGCCAAGTTCTGTACGTCGCCAGTGAGCAGTTCTTC
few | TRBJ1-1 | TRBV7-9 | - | CASGSQANTEAFF | TGTGCCAGCGGAAGCCAGGCGAACACTGAAGCTTTCTTT
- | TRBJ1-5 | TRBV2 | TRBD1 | CASSAGTGLTAQHF | TGTGCCAGCAGTGCCGGGACAGGCCTCACGGCCCAGCATTTT
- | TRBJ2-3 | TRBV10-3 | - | CAISVGGASTDTQYF | TGTGCCATCAGTGTGGGGGGGGCTAGCACAGATACGCAGTATTTT
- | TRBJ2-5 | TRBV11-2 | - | CASSLDGLAQETQYF | TGTGCCAGCAGCTTAGATGGGCTAGCGCAAGAGACCCAGTACTTC
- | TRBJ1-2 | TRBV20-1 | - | CSASGYTF | TGCAGTGCTAGTGGCTACACCTTC
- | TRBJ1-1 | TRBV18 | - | CASSPPFLNTEAFF | TGTGCCAGCTCACCACCTTTCCTGAACACTGAAGCTTTCTTT
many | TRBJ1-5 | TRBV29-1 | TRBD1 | CSVTTGGGQPQHF | TGCAGCGTAACCACAGGGGGGGGGCAGCCCCAGCATTTT
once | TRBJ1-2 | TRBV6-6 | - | CASSYLGTDGYTF | TGTGCCAGCAGTTACCTCGGGACGGATGGCTACACCTTC
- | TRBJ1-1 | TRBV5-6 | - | CASSLWGFMNTEAFF | TGTGCCAGCAGCTTGTGGGGTTTCATGAACACTGAAGCTTTCTTT
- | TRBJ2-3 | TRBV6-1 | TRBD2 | CASSEGIAGFTTDTQYF | TGTGCCAGCAGTGAAGGAATAGCGGGGTTCACCACAGATACGCAGTATTTT
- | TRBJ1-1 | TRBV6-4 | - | CASSARGVDTEAFF | TGTGCCAGCAGTGCCAGGGGAGTCGACACTGAAGCTTTCTTT
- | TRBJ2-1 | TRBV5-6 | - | CASSPSGHGWGEQFF | TGTGCCAGCAGCCCGTCTGGGCATGGCTGGGGTGAGCAGTTCTTC
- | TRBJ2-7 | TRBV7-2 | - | CASSTRSYSHEQYF | TGTGCCAGCAGCACCCGTTCCTATTCCCACGAGCAGTACTTC
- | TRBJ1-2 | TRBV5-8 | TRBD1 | CASSPGQGVKGYTF | TGTGCCAGCAGCCCTGGACAGGGGGTGAAAGGCTACACCTTC
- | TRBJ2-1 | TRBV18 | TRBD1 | CASSRSGTGLYNEQFF | TGTGCCAGCTCACGCTCCGGGACAGGGCTCTACAATGAGCAGTTCTTC
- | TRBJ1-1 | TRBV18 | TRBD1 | CASSPTGATEAFF | TGTGCCAGCTCACCGACAGGGGCCACTGAAGCTTTCTTT
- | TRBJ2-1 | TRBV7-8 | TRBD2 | CASSLGAGYNEQFF | TGTGCCAGCAGTCTCGGAGCGGGATACAATGAGCAGTTCTTC
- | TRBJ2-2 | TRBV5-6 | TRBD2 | CASSWGLAGITGELFF | TGTGCCAGCAGCTGGGGACTAGCGGGAATTACCGGGGAGCTGTTTTTT
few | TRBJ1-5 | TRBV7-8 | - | CASSLVGLNQPQHF | TGTGCCAGCAGCTTAGTAGGGCTCAATCAGCCCCAGCATTTT
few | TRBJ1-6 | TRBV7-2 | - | CASSLVLDSPLHF | TGTGCCAGCAGCTTAGTACTTGATTCACCCCTCCACTTT
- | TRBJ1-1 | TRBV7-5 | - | CARSLGGGAVLNTEAFF | TGTGCCAGAAGCTTAGGGGGTGGTGCAGTCCTGAACACTGAAGCTTTCTTT
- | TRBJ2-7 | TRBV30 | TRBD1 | CAWSVSGTGGSYGQYF | TGTGCCTGGAGTGTGTCGGGGACAGGGGGCTCCTACGGGCAGTACTTC
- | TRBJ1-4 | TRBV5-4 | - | CASSLDRVNEKLFF | TGTGCCAGCAGCTTGGACAGAGTTAATGAAAAACTGTTTTTT
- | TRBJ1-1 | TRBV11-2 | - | CASSLDGGAGTEAFF | TGTGCCAGCAGCTTAGATGGGGGGGCGGGCACTGAAGCTTTCTTT
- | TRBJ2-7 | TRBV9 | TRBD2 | CASGLVAGGHEQYF | TGTGCCAGCGGGTTGGTAGCGGGAGGCCACGAGCAGTACTTC
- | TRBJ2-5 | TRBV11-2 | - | CASSLGARTTFQETQYF | TGTGCCAGCAGCTTAGGGGCGAGAACGACGTTCCAAGAGACCCAGTACTTC
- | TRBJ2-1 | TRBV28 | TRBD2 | CASTASGSKYTNEQFF | TGTGCCAGCACGGCTAGCGGGAGCAAATATACCAATGAGCAGTTCTTC
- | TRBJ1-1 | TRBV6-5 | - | CASRKGRAQDNAFF | TGTGCCAGCAGAAAAGGGAGGGCCCAGGATAATGCTTTCTTT
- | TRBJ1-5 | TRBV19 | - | CASSRAGNQPQHF | TGTGCCAGTAGTCGTGCGGGCAATCAGCCCCAGCATTTT
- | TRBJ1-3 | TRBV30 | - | CAWTPGSSGNTIYF | TGTGCCTGGACTCCGGGTAGCTCTGGAAACACCATATATTTT
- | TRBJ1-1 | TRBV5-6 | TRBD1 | CASSWLGTGEGGTEAFF | TGTGCCAGCAGCTGGTTGGGGACAGGGGAGGGAGGGACTGAAGCTTTCTTT
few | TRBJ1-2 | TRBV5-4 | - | CASSLQTVGGYTF | TGTGCCAGCAGCTTGCAGACTGTGGGTGGCTACACCTTC
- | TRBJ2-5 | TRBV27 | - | CASVQPRETQYF | TGTGCCAGCGTACAGCCACGAGAGACCCAGTACTTC